This T cell receptor beta chain was identified in a study of blood T cell repertoires in COVID-19. Background on the study: Sample material is recorded as cDNA or gDNA derived from T cells, B-cell-depleted T cells, or PBMCs.

The age range of participants was about 18 to 95 years, with residence in about two dozen US areas. Cohorts were determined from participant-reported clinical history. Original handling: Amplifying reference gene primers gave estimates of nucleated cell counts. This table comes from immunoSEQ multiplex PCR, and its TCRdb copy is limited to in-frame clones, with some not included. The V and J calls and the clone size are those of that table, but D and trimming were determined from the DNA. Among a few hundred thousand clones, around 80% were seen once, and the ten largest hold 4.1%. Germline values: CDR1 LGHDT, CDR2 YNNKEL (reference sequence). The V segment lost 5 bases and the J segment 4 bases; nucleotides outside the gene matches: 6. The CDR3 contains 15 residues.

The rearrangement uses TRBV3-1 (or the pseudogene TRBV3-2) and TRBJ1-4; 8 nucleotides line up with TRBD1. The source material was PBMCs or T cells enriched from blood (not recorded which). This sequence originates from a man aged 25-40 years with acute COVID-19. The CDR3 DNA follows: TGTGCCAGCAGCAAAGGACAGGGTGGTAATGAAAAACTGTTTTTT. It is translated as CASSKGQGGNEKLFF.